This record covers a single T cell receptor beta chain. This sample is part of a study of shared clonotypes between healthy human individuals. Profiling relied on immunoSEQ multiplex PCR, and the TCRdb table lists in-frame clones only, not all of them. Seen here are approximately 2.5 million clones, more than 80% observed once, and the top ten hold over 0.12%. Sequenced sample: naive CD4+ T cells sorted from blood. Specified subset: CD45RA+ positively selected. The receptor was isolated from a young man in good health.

The CDR3 DNA is TGTGCCAGCACCCACGGACCGCGGGAGTGGACCGGGGAGCTGTTTTTT. It specifies CASTHGPREWTGELFF. V gene TRBV7-9 combines with J gene TRBJ2-2; 7 bases map to TRBD2. Germline CDR1 SEHNR, CDR2 FQNEAQ (reference sequence). V trimming: 7 bases; J trimming: 5 bases; junction bases outside the gene matches: 13. This CDR3 has 16 amino acids.